This T cell receptor (beta chain) originates from a study of shared clonotypes between healthy human individuals. Study results and limitations: Clonotype sharing among the donors was expected to vary with sequencing depth.

Comments on this clone: The antigen is unknown.

Adult Caucasians living in Nashville, Tennessee made up all of the donors. Division of CD4+ cells produced a CD45RA+ naive subset and a CD45RA-negative memory subset. Across several immunoSEQ plates, the genomic DNA of each subset was split evenly. Profiling relied on immunoSEQ multiplex PCR, and the TCRdb table lists in-frame clones only, not all of them. In the table there are around 2.5 million clones, over 85% of which are singletons. The TCR comes from a man aged 18 to 30 in good health. Some clones in this sample may be carry-over from other donors' samples. Source material: naive CD4+ T cells from PBMCs. As for subset: CD45RA+ positively selected.

This CDR3 is CASSPSEWIGETQYF. The CDR3 bases are TGTGCCAGCAGCCCCTCAGAATGGATAGGTGAGACCCAGTACTTC. The chain carries TRBV9 and TRBJ2-5; no clear D gene. CDR3 length: 15 amino acids. V was pared by 4 bases and J by 5 bases, with 18 bases between. The germline V gene has CDR1 SGDLS and CDR2 YYNGEE.